The 30 T cell receptor beta chains listed next were all sequenced from one sample in a study of cytotoxic CD8 clonotypes in ibrutinib-treated CLL (dated by TCRdb to the early 2020s). Preparation of the library involved the immunoSEQ multiplex PCR assay. TCRdb re-hosts the immuneACCESS table, in-frame sequences only. Its copies lack some clones; in the studies checked, an unresolved V gene accounts for under half of them, and the cause for the rest is not known. This sample gives roughly 150,000 clones in total; over 75% of them show up just once. The ten largest clones capture 3% to 3.5% of the sample. The time point label, as the study defines it: progressive disease on ibrutinib. Sequencing used PBMCs, obtained at disease progression, from a patient treated with ibrutinib. The receptor source for this set is a human donor with chronic lymphocytic leukemia.

This clone was counted between two and nine times. This chain links TRBV29-1 with TRBJ1-2; no clear D. Germline CDR1 SQVTM, CDR2 ANQGSEA. Trimming left V 4 bases short and J 3 bases short, with 12 bases between. The CDR3 runs to 13 residues. CDR3 in amino acids: CSVGLPGDYGYTF. Here the CDR3 DNA reads TGCAGCGTTGGACTCCCAGGAGACTATGGCTACACCTTC.

The rearrangement links TRBV6-6 to TRBJ1-2; D might be TRBD1 (5 bases). The CDR3 consists of 15 residues. V lost 5 bases and J lost 2, with 15 bases in between. CDR1 is MNHNY and CDR2 is SVGAGI in the germline V gene (reference sequence). This CDR3 reads CASSATTGTNYGYTF. DNA of the CDR3: TGTGCCAGCAGTGCCACCACAGGTACAAACTATGGCTACACCTTC.

V and J are TRBV7-2 and TRBJ2-7, with D perhaps matching TRBD1 (5 bases). The V end lost 1 base, the J end lost 6 bases, and 16 bases lay between the germline ends. CDR1 and CDR2 from the germline V gene are SGHTA and FQGNSA. There are 15 residues in the CDR3. The CDR3 DNA sequence: TGTGCCAGCAGCTTAGATGGGGCCCAGGCCCGCGAGCAGTACTTC. It is translated as CASSLDGAQAREQYF.

The V call is TRBV4-2, the J call TRBJ1-3; D is possibly TRBD1 (6 bases). Between the trimmed V and J ends, which lost 3 bases and 1 base, there was a span of 10 bases. There are 15 residues in the CDR3. Germline loops: CDR1 LGHNA, CDR2 YNFKEQ. The CDR3 region has the DNA TGTGCCAGCAGCCAGATCACAGGGTCTGGAAACACCATATATTTT. Amino acids: CASSQITGSGNTIYF.

This chain joins TRBV25-1 and TRBJ2-3; 13 bases are a match to TRBD2. The junction had 9 bases not matched to a gene; V was cut back by 4 bases and J by 5 bases. The CDR3 loop spans 17 amino acids. Germline V lookup: CDR1 MGHDK, CDR2 SYGVNS. CDR3 amino acids: CASSAELGLAGRDTQYF. The CDR3 DNA follows: TGTGCCAGCAGTGCCGAACTGGGACTAGCGGGACGAGATACGCAGTATTTT.

This chain connects TRBV7-7 to TRBJ2-3, with a possible D match to TRBD2 (5 bases). The CDR3 is made up of 13 amino acids. V lost 2 bases and J 3 bases, leaving 6 bases between the germline ends. The germline CDR1 and CDR2 sequences are SSHAT and FNYEAQ (reference sequence). The CDR3 loop is CASSLRETDTQYF. As DNA, the CDR3 is TGTGCCAGCAGCTTACGGGAAACAGATACGCAGTATTTT.

The chain couples TRBV5-4 to TRBJ2-1, with 13 bases fitting TRBD2. Trimming cost V 4 bases and J 6 bases; bases outside gene matches: 7. The CDR3 consists of 16 residues. CDR1 is SGHNT and CDR2 is YYREEE in the germline V gene (reference sequence). CDR3 nucleotides: TGTGCCAGCAGCCTCAGGACTAGCGGGAGTCTCAATGAGCAGTTCTTC. Residues: CASSLRTSGSLNEQFF.

The CDR3 region is CASSLVATSTDTQYF. DNA of the CDR3: TGTGCCAGCAGTTTAGTCGCCACGAGCACAGATACGCAGTATTTT. The rearrangement uses TRBV27 and TRBJ2-3; the D is unclear. This CDR3 has 15 amino acids. Germline V gives CDR1 MNHEY, CDR2 SMNVEV (reference sequence). Between the trimmed V and J ends, which lost 2 bases and 0 bases, there was a span of 9 bases.

The chain carries TRBV30 and TRBJ2-7; no reliable D call. The CDR3 has 14 residues. The V and J ends lost 1 base and 2 bases respectively, with 12 bases between them. Per germline, CDR1 GTSNPN and CDR2 SVGIG (reference sequence). The CDR3 region is CAWSGLDNTYEQYF. The CDR3 region has the DNA TGTGCCTGGAGTGGTCTCGACAATACCTACGAGCAGTACTTC.

This clone was counted once. This chain connects TRBV2 to TRBJ1-5, with D tentatively TRBD1 (6 bases). The CDR3 is 15 amino acids. CDR1 SNHLY and CDR2 FYNNEI come from the germline V gene. With 6 bases removed from V and 2 bases from J, the gap between germline ends came to 14 bases. The CDR3 loop reads CASRQQGLGNQPQHF. Written as DNA, the CDR3 is TGTGCCAGCAGACAACAGGGCTTGGGCAATCAGCCCCAGCATTTT.

This clone turned up a few times. The genes are TRBV6-6 and TRBJ2-7, with D unresolved. This CDR3 spans 12 amino acids. The germline V gene encodes CDR1 MNHNY and CDR2 SVGAGI (reference sequence). V was trimmed by 7 bases and J by 1 base, leaving 8 bases between them. In DNA, the CDR3 is TGTGCCAGCACGGACGTTTCCTACGAGCAGTACTTC. Encoded protein: CASTDVSYEQYF.

The chain employs TRBV14 and TRBJ2-1; D might be TRBD2 (6 bases). The CDR3 loop spans 17 amino acids. V lost 0 bases and J lost 1, with 13 bases in between. CDR1 SGHDN and CDR2 FVKESK come from the germline V gene. The CDR3, as DNA: TGTGCCAGCAGCCAAGACGGGAGTTTACGTTCCTACAATGAGCAGTTCTTC. Residues: CASSQDGSLRSYNEQFF.

This chain joins TRBV29-1 and TRBJ1-1; the match to TRBD1 covers 8 bases. The CDR3 contains 14 residues. V was pared by 2 bases and J by 4 bases, with 6 bases of the junction left unmatched. Germline CDR1 and CDR2: SQVTM and ANQGSEA. The CDR3 DNA reads TGCAGCGTTGAAAACCCGGACAGGGCCACTGAAGCTTTCTTT. Translating gives CSVENPDRATEAFF.

The chain carries TRBV5-5 and TRBJ2-7; D gene unclear. V gave up 2 bases and J gave up 4 bases, with 7 bases separating them. The CDR3 consists of 12 residues. The V gene's germline CDR1 is SGHKS and CDR2 YYEKEE (reference sequence). CDR3 amino acids: CASSFSDYEQYF. For the CDR3, the DNA is TGTGCCAGCAGCTTTTCGGATTACGAGCAGTACTTC.

Of note for this clone: Here the CDR3 omits its conserved ending phenylalanine or tryptophan, so a read error is the likely source. The limits of the CDR3 on the DNA are not certain, so only TCRdb's listed CDR3 is given. The rearrangement joins TRBV7-9 to TRBJ2-7; the D call in the table, TRBD1, was not verified against the DNA. A total of 11 residues make up the CDR3, ends included. Germline V gene sequence: CDR1 SEHNR, CDR2 FQNEAQ (reference sequence). CDR3 sequence: CASSDTGQRTI.

The V call is TRBV19, the J call TRBJ2-7, with D perhaps matching TRBD2 (5 bases). The CDR3 consists of 14 residues. Per germline, CDR1 LNHDA and CDR2 SQIVND (reference sequence). The germline V and J ends were trimmed by 9 bases and 5 bases, with 20 bases remaining between them. Written as DNA, the CDR3 is TGTGCCAGCGCCGGGGTGGGGATTAGCAACGAGCAGTACTTC. Encoded protein: CASAGVGISNEQYF.

The chain is built from TRBV5-4 and TRBJ2-7, with 11 bases matching TRBD2. V dropped 2 bases and J dropped 0; count of bases not matched to a gene: 4. The V gene's germline CDR1 is SGHNT and CDR2 YYREEE (reference sequence). The CDR3 is 16 residues long. The CDR3 sequence is CASSFGLAGFSYEQYF. The DNA for the CDR3 is TGTGCCAGCAGCTTTGGACTAGCGGGCTTCTCCTACGAGCAGTACTTC.

The genes are TRBV4-2 and TRBJ2-5; the match to TRBD2 covers 7 bases. The CDR3 extends over 17 amino acids. CDR1 is LGHNA, CDR2 YNFKEQ, per germline. J was trimmed by 4 bases and V by 1 base; bases with no gene match: 12. In nucleotides, the CDR3 is TGTGCCAGCAGCCAAGGGTGGGGAGGGGTTCAGGGAGAGACCCAGTACTTC. Residues: CASSQGWGGVQGETQYF.

V usage is TRBV6-5 and J usage is TRBJ1-1; D unclear. The CDR3 extends over 13 amino acids. V lost 0 bases, J lost 7 bases, and 9 bases lay in between. Germline V gene sequence: CDR1 MNHEY, CDR2 SVGAGI. The CDR3 nucleotides are TGTGCCAGCAGTTACTCTGGGGTATTTGAAGCTTTCTTT. This gives the protein CASSYSGVFEAFF.

The chain carries TRBV19 and TRBJ2-2; D is perhaps TRBD1 or TRBD2 (5 bases each). The V end was cut by 7 bases, the J end by 0 bases, with 18 bases between. The CDR3 has 17 residues. Germline V gene sequence: CDR1 LNHDA, CDR2 SQIVND (reference sequence). Here the CDR3 reads CASKVRGAQANTGELFF. The CDR3 coding sequence is TGTGCCAGTAAAGTAAGAGGGGCCCAGGCGAACACCGGGGAGCTGTTTTTT.

The chain carries TRBV2 and TRBJ1-5, with D uncertain. The CDR3 totals 13 residues. In germline, CDR1 is SNHLY, CDR2 FYNNEI. V shed 10 bases and J shed 1 base, with 11 bases lying between them. CDR3 residues: CATRESSNQPQHF. DNA of the CDR3: TGTGCCACCCGGGAGTCCAGCAATCAGCCCCAGCATTTT.

This clone was detected only once. This chain links TRBV6-1 with TRBJ2-5, with TRBD2 matching over 9 bases. Judging by the DNA end, TRBJ2-7 fits better; the J call may be wrong. Germline V gene sequence: CDR1 MNHNS, CDR2 SASEGT. This CDR3 spans 16 amino acids. CDR3 in amino acids: CASSEVPGSGSYEQYF. The CDR3 DNA reads TGTGCCAGCAGTGAAGTCCCGGGTAGCGGGAGTTACGAGCAGTACTTC.

This chain uses TRBV7-2 with TRBJ2-2; D ambiguous. From germline, CDR1 is SGHTA and CDR2 FQGNSA. CDR3 size: 15 residues. The V and J ends lost 0 bases and 0 bases respectively, with 5 bases between them. Here the CDR3 DNA reads TGTGCCAGCAGCTTAGCGATGGCGAACACCGGGGAGCTGTTTTTT. Encoded protein: CASSLAMANTGELFF. Together with reference TRBV7-2 and TRBJ2-2, the CDR3 gives the full variable domain: GAGVSQSPSNKVTEKGKDVELRCDPISGHTALYWYRQSLGQGLEFLIYFQGNSAPDKSGLPSDRFSAERTGGSVSTLTIQRTQQEDSAVYLCASSLAMANTGELFFGEGSRLTVL.

The genes are TRBV5-4 and TRBJ2-5, with 8 nucleotides matching TRBD2. V gave up 4 bases and J gave up 1 base; unmatched junction bases: 6. From germline, CDR1 is SGHNT and CDR2 YYREEE (reference sequence). This CDR3 is 15 amino acids long. The CDR3 is CASSRMSGSQETQYF. The CDR3 DNA reads TGTGCCAGCAGCCGCATGAGCGGGAGCCAAGAGACCCAGTACTTC.

This sequence joins TRBV5-8 and TRBJ1-2, with D possibly being TRBD1 (6 bases). This CDR3 comprises 13 residues. Per the germline V gene, CDR1 is SGHTS and CDR2 is YDEGEE. V shed 0 bases and J shed 5 bases, with 8 bases lying between them. CDR3 coding DNA: TGTGCCAGCAGCTTGGTAGGACAGTATGGCTACACCTTC. Amino acid sequence: CASSLVGQYGYTF.

The genes are TRBV4-2 and TRBJ2-1, with a weak D call TRBD1 (5 bases). CDR1 is LGHNA, CDR2 YNFKEQ, per germline. V lost 2 bases and J lost 5, with 13 bases in between. CDR3 size: 15 residues. The CDR3 nucleotides are TGTGCCAGCAGCCAATACAGGCAAGGGGACAATGAGCAGTTCTTC. Translated, it gives CASSQYRQGDNEQFF.

This chain uses TRBV28 with TRBJ1-1; 11 bases agree with TRBD1. The CDR3 spans 16 residues. The V gene end was trimmed by 3 bases and the J gene end by 6 bases; junction bases not matched to a gene: 9. Germline V gene data show CDR1 as MDHEN and CDR2 as SYDVKM. CDR3 protein: CASSFSGQGASPEAFF. In DNA form, the CDR3 reads TGTGCCAGCAGTTTTTCTGGACAGGGGGCGTCCCCTGAAGCTTTCTTT.

The chain links TRBV6-1 to TRBJ2-5, with unresolved D. Per germline, CDR1 MNHNS and CDR2 SASEGT. The CDR3 length is 13 residues. The V end was cut by 7 bases, the J end by 4 bases, with 13 bases between. The CDR3 coding sequence is TGTGCCAGCACATTTTCGTCGGGAGAGACCCAGTACTTC. Its translation is CASTFSSGETQYF.

In this sample, this clone turned up once. The chain has TRBV18 and TRBJ2-2; TRBD1 agrees at 8 bases. The CDR3 length is 15 residues. Losses at the gene ends were 4 bases for V and 1 base for J; bases not matched to a gene: 2. Germline assignment: CDR1 KGHSH and CDR2 LQKENI. Here the CDR3 reads CASSRGTGNTGELFF. CDR3 in DNA: TGTGCCAGCTCACGGGGGACAGGGAACACCGGGGAGCTGTTTTTT.

The chain uses TRBV6-1 and TRBJ2-3; D call uncertain. Germline V lookup: CDR1 MNHNS, CDR2 SASEGT. Trimming left V 5 bases short and J 3 bases short, with 15 bases between. CDR3 length: 15 residues. CDR3 DNA: TGTGCCAGCAGTCGTACAGTAGACTGGACAGATACGCAGTATTTT. Amino acids: CASSRTVDWTDTQYF.